The entry below describes one T cell receptor beta chain. Its antigen is currently unknown. CDR3 size: 17 residues. Germline loops: CDR1 SGHRS, CDR2 YFSETQ. V dropped 0 bases and J dropped 4 bases, with 18 bases sitting between them. These data originate in a study of blood T cells in healthy people across ages. For the second PCR, which ran for roughly 7 to 11 cycles, a sample-barcoded 5' primer and a J-beta primer mix were used. A single record per CDR3 protein comes from TCRdb applying MiXCR to the 5' RACE reads. The sample contains more than 650,000 distinct CDR3 sequences, 22% of which appear only once. Points from the study as a whole: Strong correlation existed between TCR beta diversity and naive T cell percentage.

Input material: blood. The receptor comes from a man aged 65 to 85 in good health. This chain connects TRBV5-1 to TRBJ2-3, with TRBD2 as a possible D gene (5 bases). CDR3 in amino acids: CASSLALGGRVSDTQYF. The CDR3 DNA sequence: TGCGCCAGCAGCTTGGCCCTGGGCGGGCGAGTGTCAGATACGCAGTATTTT.